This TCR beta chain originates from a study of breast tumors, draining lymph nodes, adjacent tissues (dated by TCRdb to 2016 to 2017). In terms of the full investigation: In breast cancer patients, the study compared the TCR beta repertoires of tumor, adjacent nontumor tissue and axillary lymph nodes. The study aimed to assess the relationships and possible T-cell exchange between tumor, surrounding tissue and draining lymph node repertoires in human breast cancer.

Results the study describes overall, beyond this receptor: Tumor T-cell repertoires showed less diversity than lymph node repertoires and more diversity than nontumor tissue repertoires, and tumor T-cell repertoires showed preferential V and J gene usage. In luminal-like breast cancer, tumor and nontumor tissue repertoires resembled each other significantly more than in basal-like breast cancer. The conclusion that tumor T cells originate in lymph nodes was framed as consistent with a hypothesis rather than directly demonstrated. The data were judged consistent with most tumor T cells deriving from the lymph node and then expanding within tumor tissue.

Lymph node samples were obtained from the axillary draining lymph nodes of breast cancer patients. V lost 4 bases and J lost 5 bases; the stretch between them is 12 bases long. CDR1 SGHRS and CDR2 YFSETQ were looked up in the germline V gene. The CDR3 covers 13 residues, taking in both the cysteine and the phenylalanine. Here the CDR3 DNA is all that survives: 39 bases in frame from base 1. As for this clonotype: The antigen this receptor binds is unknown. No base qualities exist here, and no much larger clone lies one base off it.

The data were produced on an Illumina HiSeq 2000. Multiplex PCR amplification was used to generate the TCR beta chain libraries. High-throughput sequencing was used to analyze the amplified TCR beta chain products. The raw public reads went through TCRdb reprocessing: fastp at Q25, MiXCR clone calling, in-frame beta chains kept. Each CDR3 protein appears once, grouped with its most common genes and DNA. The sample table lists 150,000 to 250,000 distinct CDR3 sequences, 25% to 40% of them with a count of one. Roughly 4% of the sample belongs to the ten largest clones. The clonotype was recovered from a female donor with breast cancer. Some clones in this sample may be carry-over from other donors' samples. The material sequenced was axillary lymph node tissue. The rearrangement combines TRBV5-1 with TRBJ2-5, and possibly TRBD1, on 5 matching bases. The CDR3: CASSMGNRETQYF. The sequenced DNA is TGCGCCAGCAGCATGGGGAACAGGGAGACCCAGTACTTC.